This T cell receptor (beta chain) was obtained from a study of OX40 agonist ivuxolimab in advanced cancers. Germline V gene sequence: CDR1 MDHEN, CDR2 SYDVKM. This CDR3 region has 15 residues. V shed 4 bases and J shed 6 bases, with 15 bases lying between them. The protocol was immunoSEQ multiplex PCR, while the TCRdb copy is restricted to in-frame clones and leaves out a portion. The table records roughly 48,000 clones, around 80% of them present only once. The source was CD4+ or CD8+ T cells sorted from blood, collected in a trial of the OX40 agonist ivuxolimab. The clonotype originates from an adult with an advanced solid tumor such as melanoma, head and neck, liver or kidney cancer. This chain links TRBV28 with TRBJ2-2, with TRBD1 as a possible D gene (6 bases). The CDR3 loop is CASSSTGFGAGELFF. CDR3 nucleotides: TGTGCCAGCAGTTCAACAGGGTTCGGGGCCGGGGAGCTGTTTTTT.